Detailed here is one T cell receptor (beta chain). Its target is not known. Repertoires were generated with immunoSEQ multiplex PCR, while TCRdb's copy carries only in-frame clones and drops some. The table has tens of thousands of clones, 90% to 95% seen once. The data were obtained in a study of OX40 agonist ivuxolimab in advanced cancers. Study details: The treatment was a fully human IgG2 OX40 agonist, ivuxolimab.

Study observations and caveats: What antigens the expanded peripheral T cells recognized was never established. People who partly responded at 0.1-3.0 mg/kg had some of the least clonal expansion seen.

The V end was cut by 3 bases, the J end by 3 bases, with 9 bases between. This CDR3 is built from 13 residues. Germline assignment: CDR1 MDHEN and CDR2 SYDVKM. This sequence originates from an adult with an advanced solid tumor such as melanoma, head and neck, liver or kidney cancer. This specimen was CD4+ or CD8+ T cells sorted from blood, taken in a trial of the OX40 agonist ivuxolimab. The rearrangement links TRBV28 to TRBJ2-7; possibly TRBD1 for D (5 bases). The CDR3 spells CASSLGPNYEQYF. CDR3 DNA sequence: TGTGCCAGCAGTTTGGGGCCGAACTACGAGCAGTACTTC.